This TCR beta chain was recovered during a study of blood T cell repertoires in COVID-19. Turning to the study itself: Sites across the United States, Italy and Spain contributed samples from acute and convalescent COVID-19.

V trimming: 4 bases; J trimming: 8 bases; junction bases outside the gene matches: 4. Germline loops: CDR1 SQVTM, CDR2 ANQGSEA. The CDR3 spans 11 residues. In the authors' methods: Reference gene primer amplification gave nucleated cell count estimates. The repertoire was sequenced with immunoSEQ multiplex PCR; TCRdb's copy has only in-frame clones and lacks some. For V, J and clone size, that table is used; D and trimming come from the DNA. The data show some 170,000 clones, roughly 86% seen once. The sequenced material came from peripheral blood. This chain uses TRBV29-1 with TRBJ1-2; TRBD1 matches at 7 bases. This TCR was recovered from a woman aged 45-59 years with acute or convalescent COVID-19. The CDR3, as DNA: TGCAGCGTTGGTCAGGGGGGAGGCTACACCTTC. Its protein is CSVGQGGGYTF.